Below, 28 T cell receptor beta chains from the same sample are listed, as sequenced in a study of blood T cell repertoires in COVID-19. Only in-frame clones appear in the TCRdb table, and some are missing; sequencing was by immunoSEQ multiplex PCR. The sample records over 90,000 clones, 80% to 95% being singletons. The source material was peripheral blood. All receptors come from a young man with acute or convalescent COVID-19.

CDR3 sequence reads: CASSDRVFGNTIYF. The CDR3 nucleotides read TGCGCCAGCTCGGACAGGGTGTTTGGAAACACCATATATTTT. This chain joins TRBV5-1 and TRBJ1-3, with TRBD1 matching 8 bases. J was trimmed by 3 bases and V by 7 bases; bases with no gene match: 6. CDR1 and CDR2 from the germline V gene are SGHRS and YFSETQ. The CDR3 is made up of 14 amino acids.

This CDR3 is CASSLPQGVTTEAFF. DNA for the CDR3: TGTGCCAGCAGCTTACCACAGGGGGTGACTACTGAAGCTTTCTTT. The rearrangement links TRBV7-9 to TRBJ1-1; 8 bases align to TRBD1. Trimming cost V 2 bases and J 5 bases; bases outside gene matches: 7. There are 15 residues in the CDR3. CDR1 SEHNR and CDR2 FQNEAQ come from the germline V gene (reference sequence). The full variable domain, in which reference TRBV7-9 and TRBJ1-1 provide the parts outside the CDR3, is DTGVSQNPRHKITKRGQNVTFRCDPISEHNRLYWYRQTLGQGPEFLTYFQNEAQLEKSRLLSDRFSAERPKGSFSTLEIQRTEQGDSAMYLCASSLPQGVTTEAFFGQGTRLTVV.

Worth noting for this clone: The CDR3 end shows no conserved phenylalanine or tryptophan, and so a read error is likely. The DNA is left out, because the CDR3 cannot be placed on it with certainty; the CDR3 is given as TCRdb lists it. The rearrangement joins TRBV3-1 (or the pseudogene TRBV3-2) to TRBJ1-2; the D segment call TRBD1 is taken from the table without a DNA check. The CDR3 is 14 residues long, ends included. Germline V gene lookup returns CDR1 LGHDT and CDR2 YNNKEL (reference sequence). CDR3 region: CASSQEKYSMWGRS.

The rearrangement links TRBV7-6 to TRBJ1-1; possible D gene TRBD1, 5 bases. The CDR3 extends over 14 amino acids. Germline CDR1 and CDR2: SGHVS and FNYEAQ. V was trimmed by 2 bases and J by 1 base, leaving 8 bases between them. The CDR3 region is CASSLIGQNTEAFF. The CDR3 nucleotides are TGTGCCAGCAGCTTAATCGGACAGAACACTGAAGCTTTCTTT. Full variable domain (outside the CDR3, taken from reference TRBV7-6 and TRBJ1-1): GAGVSQSPRYKVTKRGQDVALRCDPISGHVSLYWYRQALGQGPEFLTYFNYEAQQDKSGLPNDRFSAERPEGSISTLTIQRTEQRDSAMYRCASSLIGQNTEAFFGQGTRLTVV.

This chain uses TRBV6-5 with TRBJ1-2; 12 nucleotides agree with TRBD1. V lost 0 bases and J lost 10; bases outside the gene matches: 3. Germline-derived CDR1 and CDR2 are MNHEY and SVGAGI. The length of the CDR3 is 14 residues. The CDR3 region has the DNA TGTGCCAGCAGTTACTCCGGGGGACAGGGGGCCTACACCTTC. Protein sequence: CASSYSGGQGAYTF.

The chain links TRBV25-1 to TRBJ1-5, with 9 bases identical to TRBD1. The V segment lost 4 bases and the J segment 4 bases; nucleotides outside the gene matches: 5. CDR3 size: 15 residues. Germline loops: CDR1 MGHDK, CDR2 SYGVNS. The CDR3 DNA reads as TGTGCCAGCAGTGGAACAGGGGGCGAGAATCAGCCCCAGCATTTT. It encodes CASSGTGGENQPQHF.

The chain uses TRBV5-1 and TRBJ1-1, with 7 bases aligning to TRBD1. With V trimmed by 0 bases and J by 1 base, 3 bases remained unmatched. Germline CDR1 and CDR2: SGHRS and YFSETQ. This CDR3 is 15 amino acids long. Here the CDR3 DNA reads TGCGCCAGCAGCTTGGTAGGGGGCCGGAACACTGAAGCTTTCTTT. Its protein product is CASSLVGGRNTEAFF.

The chain links TRBV4-1 to TRBJ1-6, with 7 bases fitting TRBD1. The V and J ends lost 5 bases and 13 bases, in that order; junction bases with no gene match: 11. Germline-derived CDR1 and CDR2 are MGHRA and YSYEKL. This CDR3 contains 14 residues. The CDR3 here is CASSEWDRQGPLHF. Here the CDR3 DNA reads TGCGCCAGCAGCGAATGGGACAGACAGGGTCCCCTCCACTTT.

The chain combines TRBV12-3 or TRBV12-4 with TRBJ1-2, with TRBD1 as a possible D gene (5 bases). V gave up 2 bases and J gave up 6 bases, with 10 bases separating them. This CDR3 has 13 residues. Written as DNA, the CDR3 is TGTGCCAGCAGTTTACCAGGGAATGATGGCTACACCTTC. Translated: CASSLPGNDGYTF.

The gene calls are TRBV10-2 and TRBJ1-5; weak D call: TRBD1 (6 bases). CDR1 WSHSY and CDR2 SAAADI come from the germline V gene. The V and J ends lost 5 bases and 3 bases respectively, with 11 bases between them. The CDR3 length is 14 residues. CDR3 DNA: TGCGCCAGCAGTCTACAGGGCATCAATCAGCCCCAGCATTTT. Translation: CASSLQGINQPQHF.

This chain uses TRBV18 with TRBJ1-3, with TRBD1 as a possible D gene (5 bases). Germline-derived CDR1 and CDR2 are KGHSH and LQKENI. CDR3 length equals 16 residues. V dropped 3 bases and J dropped 0 bases, with 12 bases sitting between them. The CDR3 loop reads CASSPRQLDSGNTIYF. CDR3 bases: TGTGCCAGCTCACCGCGACAGCTAGACTCTGGAAACACCATATATTTT.

This chain's CDR3 is CASSKKRQNQPQHF. CDR3 in DNA: TGTGCCAGCAGCAAAAAACGACAGAATCAGCCCCAGCATTTT. J is TRBJ1-5 and V is TRBV21-1; TRBD1, the table's D call, was not compared with the DNA. TRBV21-1 is designated a pseudogene. This CDR3 is 14 amino acids long.

This chain links TRBV25-1 with TRBJ1-2; 7 bases line up with TRBD1. Germline V CDR1 and CDR2: MGHDK, SYGVNS. After removal of 3 bases from V and 7 bases from J, the junction contained 2 bases not matched to a gene. The CDR3 sequence is 12 residues long. The CDR3 spells CASSETGFGYTF. CDR3 nucleotides: TGTGCCAGCAGTGAGACAGGGTTTGGCTACACCTTC.

The chain carries TRBV20-1 and TRBJ1-2; 7 positions match TRBD1. The length of the CDR3 is 13 residues. The V and J ends lost 3 bases and 2 bases, in that order; junction bases with no gene match: 3. Looked up from germline, CDR1 is DFQATT and CDR2 is SNEGSKA (reference sequence). The CDR3 region has the DNA TGCAGTGCTAGTCTGACAGGGAACTATGGCTACACCTTC. It yields the protein CSASLTGNYGYTF.

The genes are TRBV6-5 and TRBJ1-2, with a weak D call TRBD1 (6 bases). Per the germline V gene, CDR1 is MNHEY and CDR2 is SVGAGI. V dropped 5 bases and J dropped 3 bases, with 10 bases sitting between them. The CDR3 covers 13 residues. CDR3 loop: CASSTSGDYGYTF. In DNA, the CDR3 is TGTGCCAGCAGTACCTCAGGGGACTATGGCTACACCTTC.

The chain carries TRBV7-6 and TRBJ2-7; 8 bases are shared with TRBD2. This CDR3 is 16 amino acids long. Germline lookup yields CDR1 SGHVS and CDR2 FNYEAQ. V trimming: 1 base; J trimming: 3 bases; junction bases outside the gene matches: 8. CDR3 DNA sequence: TGTGCCAGCAGCTTAGGTTTGCCAAGCGGGAGCTACGAGCAGTACTTC. Translating it yields CASSLGLPSGSYEQYF.

The V gene is TRBV2, the J gene TRBJ2-1; TRBD2 might be the D (5 bases). CDR3 length equals 14 residues. Germline V gene lookup returns CDR1 SNHLY and CDR2 FYNNEI. V lost 10 bases to trimming and J lost 8 bases, with 21 bases between them. Here the CDR3 reads CATQKSKSRDEQFF. The DNA of the CDR3 is TGTGCCACCCAGAAGTCTAAATCGCGGGATGAGCAGTTCTTC.

The V and J genes are TRBV5-6 and TRBJ1-5, with 7 bases matching TRBD1. Trimming at V came to 0 bases and at J to 4 bases, leaving 10 bases not matched to a gene. CDR3 length equals 17 residues. CDR1 is SGHDT and CDR2 is YYEEEE in the germline V gene. The CDR3 DNA sequence: TGTGCCAGCAGCTTGGCAGGACTGGACAGGCTAAATCAGCCCCAGCATTTT. Translation gives CASSLAGLDRLNQPQHF.

The rearrangement links TRBV11-3 to TRBJ2-7; a weak D match, TRBD1 (6 bases). Between the trimmed V and J ends, which lost 6 bases and 0 bases, there was a span of 12 bases. There are 14 residues in the CDR3. Germline lookup yields CDR1 SGHNT and CDR2 YENEEA. This CDR3 reads CASRRTGPSYEQYF. In DNA form, the CDR3 reads TGTGCCAGCAGGCGAACAGGGCCCTCCTACGAGCAGTACTTC.

The rearrangement links TRBV28 to TRBJ2-6; TRBD1 aligns across 9 bases. V lost 7 bases to trimming and J lost 3 bases; unmatched junction nucleotides: 7. The CDR3 has 16 amino acids. Germline V gene data show CDR1 as MDHEN and CDR2 as SYDVKM. CDR3 amino acids: CASTSGQGSGANVLTF. DNA for the CDR3: TGTGCCAGCACTTCAGGACAGGGGAGTGGGGCCAACGTCCTGACTTTC.

This clone is a singleton in its sample. The chain links TRBV6-6 to TRBJ2-1; D gene unclear. V gave up 6 bases and J gave up 5 bases, with 11 bases separating them. CDR1 and CDR2 from the germline V gene are MNHNY and SVGAGI (reference sequence). This CDR3 contains 13 residues. Here the CDR3 DNA reads TGTGCCAGCAGCCCGTGGCGGCACAATGAGCAGTTCTTC. This sequence encodes CASSPWRHNEQFF.

The CDR3 DNA reads as TGTGCCAGCTCACCCACAGGGGCCGGCTACACCTTC. This encodes CASSPTGAGYTF. The chain couples TRBV18 to TRBJ1-2; the match to TRBD1 covers 7 bases. CDR1 is KGHSH, CDR2 LQKENI, per germline. There are 12 residues in the CDR3. V dropped 3 bases and J dropped 8; count of bases not matched to a gene: 3.

The gene calls are TRBV30 and TRBJ2-1, with D possibly TRBD2 on 5 matching bases. The CDR3 is made up of 14 amino acids. CDR1 GTSNPN and CDR2 SVGIG come from the germline V gene (reference sequence). The ends were cut back, 0 bases at V and 8 bases at J, with 14 bases in the middle. CDR3 sequence reads: CAWSVLPLADEQFF. Written as DNA, the CDR3 is TGTGCCTGGAGTGTACTCCCTCTAGCTGATGAGCAGTTCTTC. Complete variable domain (other parts from reference TRBV30 and TRBJ2-1): SQTIHQWPATLVQPVGSPLSLECTVEGTSNPNLYWYRQAAGRGLQLLFYSVGIGQISSEVPQNLSASRPQDRQFILSSKKLLLSDSGFYLCAWSVLPLADEQFFGPGTRLTVL.

The rearrangement joins TRBV4-2 to TRBJ2-1, with a possible D match to TRBD2 (6 bases). This CDR3 has 17 amino acids. CDR1 LGHNA and CDR2 YNFKEQ come from the germline V gene. V lost 0 bases to trimming and J lost 5 bases, with 17 bases between them. The CDR3 nucleotides are TGTGCCAGCAGCCAAGATATGGGGGGACTTACTAACAATGAGCAGTTCTTC. Amino acids: CASSQDMGGLTNNEQFF.

J is TRBJ2-5 and V is TRBV11-2, with TRBD2 matching 7 bases. Germline lookup yields CDR1 SGHAT and CDR2 FQNNGV. Germline trimming cut 1 base from V and 3 bases from J; bases unmatched to any gene: 5. This CDR3 has 15 residues. CDR3 bases: TGTGCCAGCAGCTTAGGGACTCTAGCGGAAGAGACCCAGTACTTC. It codes for CASSLGTLAEETQYF. Full variable domain (missing parts from reference TRBV11-2 and TRBJ2-5): EAGVAQSPRYKIIEKRQSVAFWCNPISGHATLYWYQQILGQGPKLLIQFQNNGVVDDSQLPKDRFSAERLKGVDSTLKIQPAKLEDSAVYLCASSLGTLAEETQYFGPGTRLLVL.

V is TRBV19 and J is TRBJ1-1; D unclear. The V gene's germline CDR1 is LNHDA and CDR2 SQIVND (reference sequence). The CDR3 spans 17 residues. Trimming took off 3 bases at V and 2 bases at J, with 19 bases between the two ends. The CDR3 nucleotides read TGTGCCAGTAGTATCTCTATCCAGGTAGGGAGAAACACTGAAGCTTTCTTT. As protein: CASSISIQVGRNTEAFF.

The chain recombines TRBV12-3 or TRBV12-4 with TRBJ1-2, with D maybe TRBD1 (5 bases). Trimming cost V 2 bases and J 5 bases, with 9 bases left between them. CDR3 size: 13 residues. Written as DNA, the CDR3 is TGTGCCAGCAGTTTAAGACAGTCATATGGCTACACCTTC. Protein: CASSLRQSYGYTF.

V and J are TRBV6-5 and TRBJ1-1, with TRBD1 as a possible D gene (5 bases). Trimming shortened V by 5 bases and J by 4 bases, and 14 bases separated the two germline ends. The CDR3 totals 14 residues. CDR1 MNHEY and CDR2 SVGAGI come from the germline V gene. The CDR3 DNA follows: TGTGCCAGCAGTCCTTTGGTAGGGGTCACTGAAGCTTTCTTT. It codes for CASSPLVGVTEAFF.